This record covers a single T cell receptor beta chain. Controls had myeloablative marrow grafts with methotrexate and calcineurin inhibitor, sampled at 1 year. The source of the sample is a study of T cells after posttransplantation cyclophosphamide. The table came from immunoSEQ multiplex PCR; TCRdb's copy has only in-frame clones and leaves some out. Of around 23,000 clones in the sample, 65% to 90% are singletons; the top ten hold 2% to 2.5%. This specimen was PBMCs, taken 350 to 400 days after allogeneic stem cell transplant with calcineurin inhibitor and methotrexate. The TCR sequence derives from a female patient aged 25-39 years who received an allogeneic stem cell transplant from an unrelated donor, was CMV-positive, and had acute and chronic GVHD. The graft donor may be the source of some T cells.

CDR3 coding DNA: TGTGCCTGGGAAGGGAGGGGGTGGACTGAAGCTTTCTTT. Protein: CAWEGRGWTEAFF. The chain recombines TRBV30 with TRBJ1-1; tentative D call: TRBD1 (6 bases). Germline V gives CDR1 GTSNPN, CDR2 SVGIG (reference sequence). The CDR3 covers 13 residues. The V end lost 5 bases, the J end lost 5 bases, and 15 bases lay between the germline ends.